The present entry profiles one TCR beta chain with its context. The sample belongs to a study of identical twins. V lost 7 bases and J 6 bases, leaving 10 bases between the germline ends. The germline gives CDR1 SNHLY, CDR2 FYNNEI. CDR3 length equals 13 residues. TCRdb ran MiXCR on the 5' RACE reads and lists one entry per CDR3 protein. The table shows about 530,000 distinct CDR3 sequences, with around 20% occurring only once. A further study also used this sample, focusing on yellow fever vaccine responses in identical twins.

This clonotype was obtained from a woman between 18 and 29 years old in good health. This sequence joins TRBV2 and TRBJ1-6, with a tentative D call TRBD1 (6 bases). Material: CD4+ T cells sorted from blood. This chain's CDR3 is CASTAGVNSPLHF. The CDR3 region has the DNA TGTGCCAGCACGGCAGGGGTTAATTCACCCCTCCACTTT.